The 5 T cell receptor beta chains given below trace back to one sample, sequenced in a study of lymphopenia after photon versus proton radiotherapy. The repertoire was sequenced with immunoSEQ multiplex PCR; TCRdb's copy has only in-frame clones and lacks some. In the table there are about 29,000 clones, over 80% of which are singletons. The source material was peripheral blood, sampled from a patient treated with proton-based radiotherapy. Source of these receptors: a woman aged 55-69 years with cholangiocarcinoma. Some clones in this sample may be carry-over from other donors' samples.

In nucleotides, the CDR3 is TGTGCCAGCAGCTCAAGGACAGGGGGTACTGAAGCTTTCTTT. This sequence encodes CASSSRTGGTEAFF. The chain joins TRBV7-2 to TRBJ1-1; 10 bases are shared with TRBD1. Germline lookup yields CDR1 SGHTA and CDR2 FQGNSA. The CDR3 runs 14 residues. V lost 4 bases, J lost 5 bases, and 4 bases stayed unmatched.

This clone was seen a single time. The chain employs TRBV19 and TRBJ1-2; D unresolved. The V gene lost 7 bases and the J gene lost 2 bases, with 11 bases spanning the gap. The CDR3 length is 13 residues. Germline loops: CDR1 LNHDA, CDR2 SQIVND (reference sequence). CDR3 sequence reads: CASTPGANYGYTF. The DNA for the CDR3 is TGTGCCAGTACCCCTGGTGCGAACTATGGCTACACCTTC.

The chain recombines TRBV7-6 with TRBJ2-1, with 16 bases aligning to TRBD2. This CDR3 is 19 amino acids long. Germline V CDR1 and CDR2: SGHVS, FNYEAQ. Germline trimming cut 5 bases from V and 4 bases from J; bases unmatched to any gene: 11. The CDR3 region is CASSPGLAGGRSLYNEQFF. The CDR3 DNA is TGTGCCAGCAGCCCGGGACTAGCGGGAGGGCGATCTCTATACAATGAGCAGTTCTTC.

This chain links TRBV6-5 with TRBJ2-3, with D unresolved. V lost 2 bases to trimming and J lost 0 bases, with 9 bases between them. This CDR3 has 15 residues. Germline V gene data show CDR1 as MNHEY and CDR2 as SVGAGI. CDR3 DNA sequence: TGTGCCAGCAGTTACACCACTGGTAGCACAGATACGCAGTATTTT. This sequence encodes CASSYTTGSTDTQYF.

The CDR3 spells CASSLMTGAMNEQFF. The CDR3 DNA is TGTGCCAGCAGCTTAATGACAGGGGCAATGAATGAGCAGTTCTTC. V usage is TRBV7-2 and J usage is TRBJ2-1; 8 bases match TRBD1. Germline CDR1 reads SGHTA; CDR2 reads FQGNSA. Trimming at V came to 2 bases and at J to 7 bases, leaving 7 bases not matched to a gene. There are 15 residues in the CDR3.